The rows below give T cell receptor beta chains drawn from one sample of a study of shared clonotypes between healthy human individuals. The assay was immunoSEQ multiplex PCR, and TCRdb's table has in-frame clones only and misses some. The profile covers about 1.1 million clones, with roughly 80% appearing a single time and approximately 0.9% taken by the ten largest. Input material: memory CD4+ T cells from PBMCs. These receptors originate from a young man in good health. Some clones in this sample may be carry-over from other donors' samples. CDR3s include the opening cysteine and the closing phenylalanine or tryptophan. Fields, in order: V gene, J gene, D gene, clone size, CDR3 DNA, CDR3 protein. The D gene is left open where the match is weak. Not every row has a clone size; where given, it reads once, few, many or a size class.

>TRBV7-8|TRBJ2-7|TRBD2|once
TGTGCCAGCAGCTTAAATTTAGCGGGAGGTTACGAGCAGTACTTC
CASSLNLAGGYEQYF
>TRBV14|TRBJ1-1|-|-
TGTGCCAGCAGTCCAATACAGGGCTGGAACACTGAAGCTTTCTTT
CASSPIQGWNTEAFF
>TRBV5-1|TRBJ2-1|-|-
TGCGCCAGCAGCTTGGGCGGCCTAGCGAGGAGCTCCTACAATGAGCAGTTCTTC
CASSLGGLARSSYNEQFF
>TRBV28|TRBJ1-3|-|few
TGTGCCAGCAGTTTCGGACAACACTCTGGAAACACCATATATTTT
CASSFGQHSGNTIYF
>TRBV9|TRBJ1-3|-|-
TGTGCCAGCAGCGTAGGGCCCACTGGGGCAGGGCACTCTGGAAACACCATATATTTT
CASSVGPTGAGHSGNTIYF
>TRBV7-2|TRBJ1-5|TRBD1|once
TGTGCCAGCAGCTTAGCTACAGGGGTACATCAGCCCCAGCATTTT
CASSLATGVHQPQHF
>TRBV10-3|TRBJ2-1|-|-
TGTGCCATCAGTCAGACCGGGACCTCGACGAACTACAATGAGCAGTTCTTC
CAISQTGTSTNYNEQFF
>TRBV5-1|TRBJ1-4|-|once
TGCGCCAGCAGATTAATCGCAGGGGTGGGTGAAAAACTGTTTTTT
CASRLIAGVGEKLFF
>TRBV4-1|TRBJ2-2|-|-
TGCGCCAGCAGCCAGTCAGGGTTCGGGGAGCTGTTTTTT
CASSQSGFGELFF
>TRBV27|TRBJ1-2|TRBD1|once
TGTGCCAGCAGTCCGGGACAGGGTGTGTTTGGCTACACCTTC
CASSPGQGVFGYTF
>TRBV7-7|TRBJ2-5|-|-
TGTGCCAGCAGCTTAGTCGGCGCGCGGGAAGAGACCCAGTACTTC
CASSLVGAREETQYF
>TRBV5-1|TRBJ2-3|TRBD2|-
TGCGCCAGCAGTGTAGCGGGAGAAGATACGCAGTATTTT
CASSVAGEDTQYF
>TRBV5-1|TRBJ2-1|TRBD2|-
TGCGCCAGCAGCGCAGGGACTAGCGGTGCCTCCTACAATGAGCAGTTCTTC
CASSAGTSGASYNEQFF
>TRBV19|TRBJ2-3|TRBD2|-
TGTGCCAGTAGTAACCTACTAGCGGGAGAAATCGCAGATACGCAGTATTTT
CASSNLLAGEIADTQYF
>TRBV6-5|TRBJ1-1|TRBD1|-
TGTGCCAGCAGTACCGACAGGGGGCCCGACGCTGAAGCTTTCTTT
CASSTDRGPDAEAFF
>TRBV7-3|TRBJ2-2|-|-
TGTGCCAGCAGCTCCGGGACCAACACCGGGGAGCTGTTTTTT
CASSSGTNTGELFF
>TRBV4-3|TRBJ1-5|-|once
TGCGCCAGCAGCCAGGACTATAGCAATCAGCCCCAGCATTTT
CASSQDYSNQPQHF
>TRBV20-1|TRBJ2-7|-|-
TGCAGTGCTTCCAGAAACTACGAGCAGTACTTC
CSASRNYEQYF
>TRBV9|TRBJ1-5|-|-
TGTGCCAGCAGCGTCTCGGGACACAGTGGTCAGCCCCAGCATTTT
CASSVSGHSGQPQHF
>TRBV6-6|TRBJ2-7|TRBD2|-
TGTGCCAGCAGTGGAAAGACTAGCGGATCCTACGAGCAGTACTTC
CASSGKTSGSYEQYF
>TRBV5-4|TRBJ2-3|-|-
TGTGCCAGCAGCCCCCGTGGTGGGGATACGCAGTATTTT
CASSPRGGDTQYF
>TRBV6-4|TRBJ2-1|-|-
TGTGCCAGCAGTTTGACTAGGTACAATGAGCAGTTCTTC
CASSLTRYNEQFF
>TRBV5-1|TRBJ2-7|-|-
TGCGCCAGCAGCTTGGAGGCAGGGCGCGGCGAGCAGTACTTC
CASSLEAGRGEQYF
>TRBV5-4|TRBJ2-7|TRBD1|few
TGTGCCAGCAGCTTGGACAGGGGGCTGCACGAGCAGTACTTC
CASSLDRGLHEQYF
>TRBV11-3|TRBJ2-1|TRBD1|-
TGTGCCAGCAGCCGACAGGGGGGGGATGAGCAGTTCTTC
CASSRQGGDEQFF
>TRBV2|TRBJ2-5|-|-
TGTGCCAGCACCCGATCGTCAGGCCAAGAGACCCAGTACTTC
CASTRSSGQETQYF
>TRBV15|TRBJ2-3|-|-
TGTGCCACCAGCAGAGCCATCGCAGATACGCAGTATTTT
CATSRAIADTQYF
>TRBV29-1|TRBJ1-1|-|few
TGCAGCGGGGGACAAGATGAAGCTTTCTTT
CSGGQDEAFF
>TRBV30|TRBJ1-5|-|-
TGTGCCTGGAGCCCGGACGGCGATCAGCCCCAGCATTTT
CAWSPDGDQPQHF
>TRBV7-2|TRBJ2-1|TRBD2|-
TGTGCCAGCAGCTCTAGCGGCCTCTCCTACAATGAGCAGTTCTTC
CASSSSGLSYNEQFF
>TRBV27|TRBJ1-3|-|-
TGTGCCAGTAAACGCGGAAACACCATATATTTT
CASKRGNTIYF
>TRBV27|TRBJ1-5|-|-
TGTGCCAGCAGTTATCGTCCTAATCAGCCCCAGCATTTT
CASSYRPNQPQHF
>TRBV19|TRBJ2-5|-|-
TGTGCCAGTAGTAGGGGGCAGGGTAGGTCGGAGACCCAGTACTTC
CASSRGQGRSETQYF
>TRBV6-5|TRBJ1-5|-|-
TGTGCCAGCAGTTACTCTGGAAGTAGCAATCAGCCCCAGCATTTT
CASSYSGSSNQPQHF
>TRBV4-1|TRBJ2-3|TRBD2|once
TGCGCCAGCAGCCAAGATCGGGGACTAGCGGGATCCGCAGATACGCAGTATTTT
CASSQDRGLAGSADTQYF
>TRBV6-5|TRBJ1-2|-|-
TGTGCCAGCAGCTGGGAATTAATTGGCTACACCTTC
CASSWELIGYTF
>TRBV19|TRBJ2-2|TRBD2|-
TGTGCCAGTAGTGGGAATAGCGGGAGGGCCACCGGGGAGCTGTTTTTT
CASSGNSGRATGELFF
>TRBV7-2|TRBJ2-2|-|few
TGTGCCAGCAGCTTAGAAGCCGCGACCGGGGAGCTGTTTTTT
CASSLEAATGELFF
>TRBV5-5|TRBJ2-5|-|-
TGTGCCAGCGCCCGAAGGGAAGAGACCCAGTACTTC
CASARREETQYF
>TRBV5-1|TRBJ1-1|-|few
TGCGCCAGCAGCTTGGGGGGTAGAAAGACTGAAGCTTTCTTT
CASSLGGRKTEAFF
>TRBV5-4|TRBJ2-6|TRBD2|-
TGTGCCAGCAGCTTCGCGGGGGTATCGGGGGCCAACGTCCTGACTTTC
CASSFAGVSGANVLTF
>TRBV4-1|TRBJ1-2|-|-
TGCGCCAGCAGCCAAGCCCCACAGGATCCTGCGAAGTATGGCTACACCTTC
CASSQAPQDPAKYGYTF
>TRBV7-3|TRBJ2-7|TRBD2|-
TGTGCCAGCAGCTTAACACTAGCGGGAGCCGGCGAGCAGTACTTC
CASSLTLAGAGEQYF
>TRBV6-1|TRBJ1-1|-|-
TGTGCCAGCGGCTCTTTCGAGTCTGAAGCTTTCTTT
CASGSFESEAFF
>TRBV14|TRBJ2-7|-|-
TGTGCCAGCAGCCGCGATCCTAACTCCTACGAGCAGTACTTC
CASSRDPNSYEQYF
>TRBV5-4|TRBJ2-7|-|-
TGTGCCAGCAGCTTTCACAATTCTCCCGAGCAGTACTTC
CASSFHNSPEQYF
>TRBV9|TRBJ2-5|-|-
TGTGCCAGCAGCTATTCGTCATCCCCAGAGACCCAGTACTTC
CASSYSSSPETQYF
>TRBV28|TRBJ2-3|TRBD2|-
TGTGCCAGCAGCCCAAGCGGGAGGCTATCGTTCACAGATACGCAGTATTTT
CASSPSGRLSFTDTQYF